This T cell receptor beta chain was captured in a study of T-cell reconstitution after alpha-beta-depleted transplantation in children. Broader study findings: Elevated TCRbeta diversity at day 60 was traced, in some patients, to surviving recipient T cells and thymic progenitors. At around two months after transplant, the alpha-beta T cells were reportedly derived from several hundred expanded clones that came from non-depleted graft cells. T-cell counts and diversity were attributed mostly to newly produced T cells one year after transplant.

CDR3 length: 15 residues. Trimming took 1 base from V and 7 from J, leaving 17 bases between them. CDR1 and CDR2 (germline): MNHEY, SMNVEV (reference sequence). This clonotype was counted at least ten times. Its antigen is not known. The TCRbeta library was prepared with unique molecular identifiers. TCRdb analysed the PCR reads with MiXCR anew, one entry per CDR3 protein. This sample has 750,000 to 950,000 distinct CDR3 sequences, with roughly 16% found just once. J is TRBJ2-7 and V is TRBV27; D possibly uses TRBD1 or TRBD2 (5 bases each). The receptor was isolated from a male patient aged 5 to 17 who had a stem cell transplant for acute lymphoblastic leukemia, so the T cells may come from the graft donor. The starting material was PBMCs, mostly from graft donor cells, obtained 360 days after TCRalphabeta/CD19-depleted stem cell transplant. In DNA, the CDR3 is TGTGCCAGCAGTTTATATGGGGGAAACCTTAGGGAGCAGTACTTC. Amino acids: CASSLYGGNLREQYF.